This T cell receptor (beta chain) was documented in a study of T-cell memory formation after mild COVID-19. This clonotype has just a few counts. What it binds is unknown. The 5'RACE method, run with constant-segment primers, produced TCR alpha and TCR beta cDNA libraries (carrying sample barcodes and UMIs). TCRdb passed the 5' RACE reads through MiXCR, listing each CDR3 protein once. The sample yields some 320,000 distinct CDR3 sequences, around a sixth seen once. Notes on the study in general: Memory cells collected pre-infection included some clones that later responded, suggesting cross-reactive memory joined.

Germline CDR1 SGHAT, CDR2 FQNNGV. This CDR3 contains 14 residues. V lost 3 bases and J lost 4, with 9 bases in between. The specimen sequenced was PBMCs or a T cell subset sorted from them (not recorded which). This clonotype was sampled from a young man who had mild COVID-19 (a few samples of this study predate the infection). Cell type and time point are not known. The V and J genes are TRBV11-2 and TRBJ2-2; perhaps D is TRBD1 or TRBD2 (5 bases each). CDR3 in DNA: TGTGCCAGCAGCTTCGGGGCGGTCACCGGGGAGCTGTTTTTT. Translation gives CASSFGAVTGELFF.